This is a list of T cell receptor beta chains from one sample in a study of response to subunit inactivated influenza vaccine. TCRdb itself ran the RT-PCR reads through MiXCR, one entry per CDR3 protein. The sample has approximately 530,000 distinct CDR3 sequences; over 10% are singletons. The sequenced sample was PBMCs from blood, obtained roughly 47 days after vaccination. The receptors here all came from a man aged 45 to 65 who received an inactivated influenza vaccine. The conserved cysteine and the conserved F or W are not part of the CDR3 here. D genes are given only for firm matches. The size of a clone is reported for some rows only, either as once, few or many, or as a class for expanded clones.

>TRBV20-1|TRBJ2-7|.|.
SARGYYEQY
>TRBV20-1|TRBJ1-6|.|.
SARDWIGGDSPLH
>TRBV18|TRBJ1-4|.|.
ASSPEYATNEKLF
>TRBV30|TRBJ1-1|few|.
AWKQPENTEAF
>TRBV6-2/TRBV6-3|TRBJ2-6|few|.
ASSYGTSGANVLT
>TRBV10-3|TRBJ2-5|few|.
AISEGSRETQY
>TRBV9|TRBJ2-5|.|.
ASSARGLRETQY
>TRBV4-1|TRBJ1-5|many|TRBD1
ASSQAGQGGQPQH
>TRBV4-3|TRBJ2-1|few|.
ASSQDQGRSDNEQF
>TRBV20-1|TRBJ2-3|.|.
SASRGRVTDTQY
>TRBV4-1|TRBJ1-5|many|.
ASSQDRRLKTRVYSNQPQH
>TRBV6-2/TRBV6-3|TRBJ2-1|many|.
ASSYPRRGLNEQF
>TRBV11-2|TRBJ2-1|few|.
ASSLQGFYNEQF
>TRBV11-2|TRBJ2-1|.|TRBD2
ASSLGLAGIAGIDEQF
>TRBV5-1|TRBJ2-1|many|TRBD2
ASSTNSGGAYNEQF
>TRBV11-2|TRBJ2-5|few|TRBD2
ASSMGTSGGSGETQY
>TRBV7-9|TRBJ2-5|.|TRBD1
ASSINTGGYRETQY
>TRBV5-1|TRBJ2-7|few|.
ASSPLAAGTLYEQY
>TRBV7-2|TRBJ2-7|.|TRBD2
ASSLLAGDSYEQY
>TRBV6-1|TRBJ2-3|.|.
ASKLRGWDTQY
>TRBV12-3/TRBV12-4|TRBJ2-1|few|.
ASSYRDASDYNEQF
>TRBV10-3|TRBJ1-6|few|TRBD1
AISESGQGNSPLH
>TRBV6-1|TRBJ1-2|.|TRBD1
ASSRQGAGGYT
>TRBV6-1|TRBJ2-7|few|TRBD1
AIDRAYEQY